This record looks at one T cell receptor (beta chain) sequence and its context. Antigen: not known. These data originate in a study of glioma-infiltrating T cells. Findings of the study overall: Patients with low tissue-blood divergence carried a signature set of shared blood CDR3 motifs. CDR3 overlap between tissue and blood was very small. Non-neoplastic patients had below-expected tissue-blood divergence, while all gliomas exceeded expectation.

Germline V gives CDR1 MNHNS, CDR2 SASEGT. The CDR3 runs to 15 residues. V gave up 6 bases and J gave up 4 bases, with 16 bases separating them. Amplification of TCR alpha and beta CDR3 regions from RNA used iRepertoire nested multiplex PCR. For one-step reverse transcription and amplification, 100-400 ng of tissue mRNA or PBMC total RNA was used. TCRdb re-called the multiplex PCR reads with MiXCR, one entry per CDR3 protein. This sample carries fewer than 500,000 distinct CDR3 sequences, about two fifths of them seen once, and the ten largest clones take about 12%. Input material: glioma tissue, nonneoplastic brain tissue, or PBMCs (not recorded which). This clonotype was sampled from a human donor with low-grade glioma or glioblastoma, undergoing nonglioma brain surgery, or in good health (not recorded which). This chain connects TRBV6-1 to TRBJ2-1, with a weak D call TRBD1 (5 bases). CDR3 loop: CASRDLNRPYNEQFF. The CDR3 DNA sequence: TGTGCCAGCAGAGATTTGAACAGGCCATACAATGAGCAGTTCTTC.